This T cell receptor (beta chain) emerged from a study of T cells after somatic rescue of genetic block. The V gene's germline CDR1 is LNHDA and CDR2 SQIVND (reference sequence). The CDR3 extends over 13 amino acids. The ends lost 7 bases at V and 2 bases at J; junction bases unmatched: 2. The table came from immunoSEQ multiplex PCR; TCRdb's copy has only in-frame clones and leaves some out. The data show about 63,000 clones, 92% seen once. This clone showed up just a few times. Within the sample, other DNA sequences also encode this same CDR3. The chain joins TRBV19 to TRBJ2-7; TRBD1 matches 10 bases. The source of this sequence is a man in his forties. The source material was peripheral blood mononuclear cells (PBMCs). The CDR3 reads CASKGTGAYEQYF. DNA of the CDR3: TGTGCCAGTAAGGGGACAGGGGCCTACGAGCAGTACTTC.